This T cell receptor beta chain was recorded in a study of cytomegalovirus exposure and HLA in healthy donors. The CDR3 runs to 14 residues. Looked up from germline, CDR1 is SEHNR and CDR2 is FQNEAQ (reference sequence). To note about this clone: One end of the junction varies from germline; a read error may be responsible.

The PCR was carried out with 60 Vbeta primers and 13 Jbeta primers. Clones were sequenced by immunoSEQ multiplex PCR, and TCRdb holds only the in-frame ones, with some missing. The table records 100,000 to 150,000 clones, around 84% of them present only once. This clonotype was sampled from a woman between 35 and 50 years old in good health and CMV-seronegative. The rearrangement joins TRBV7-9 to TRBJ1-2; D might be TRBD1 (6 bases). The sequenced sample was PBMCs. The CDR3: CSSSLAQGLGGYTF. Written as DNA, the CDR3 is TGTTCCAGCAGCTTAGCCCAGGGGTTGGGCGGCTACACCTTC.